What follows are 30 T cell receptor beta chains derived from one specimen sequenced in a study of blood T cell repertoires in COVID-19. Assay: immunoSEQ multiplex PCR; the TCRdb copy retains only in-frame clones and omits some. Counted here are 130,000 to 150,000 clones, roughly 88% occurring once; the ten biggest clones make up 1.8%. Sequencing was performed on peripheral blood. Source of these receptors: a man between 65 and 85 years old with acute or convalescent COVID-19.

The chain is built from TRBV12-3 or TRBV12-4 and TRBJ2-3, with 8 bases fitting TRBD1. This CDR3 region has 12 residues. The ends lost 7 bases at V and 7 bases at J; junction bases unmatched: 4. The CDR3 coding sequence is TGTGCCAGCAACAGGGGGACAAATACGCAGTATTTT. Translating gives CASNRGTNTQYF.

The genes are TRBV6-5 and TRBJ2-7; maybe TRBD2 (5 bases). The V and J ends lost 5 bases and 11 bases respectively, with 25 bases between them. The CDR3 length is 15 residues. Germline CDR1 is MNHEY and CDR2 is SVGAGI. CDR3 in amino acids: CASSTKDPPRTREYF. The CDR3 DNA reads TGTGCCAGCAGTACCAAGGACCCTCCCCGGACGAGGGAGTACTTC.

Here the CDR3 reads CASSSTGRGTEAFF. Here the CDR3 DNA reads TGTGCCAGCAGCTCCACAGGGAGGGGAACTGAAGCTTTCTTT. This chain connects TRBV28 to TRBJ1-1; tentatively, D is TRBD1 (6 bases). Germline lookup yields CDR1 MDHEN and CDR2 SYDVKM. The CDR3 covers 14 residues. V was trimmed by 6 bases and J by 5 bases, leaving 16 bases between them.

The V gene is TRBV10-2, the J gene TRBJ1-1, with D tentatively TRBD1 (5 bases). The V end was cut by 2 bases, the J end by 5 bases, with 18 bases between. The length of the CDR3 is 16 residues. Germline CDR1 WSHSY, CDR2 SAAADI. The CDR3 nucleotides read TGCGCCAGCAGTGAGCCTCCTGGGGCAGCACAAACTGAAGCTTTCTTT. This encodes CASSEPPGAAQTEAFF.

The chain carries TRBV25-1 and TRBJ2-1; 7 bases match TRBD1. Losses at the gene ends were 9 bases for V and 4 bases for J; bases not matched to a gene: 3. The V gene's germline CDR1 is MGHDK and CDR2 SYGVNS. The CDR3 totals 12 residues. The CDR3 here is CASSGQYNEQFF. DNA for the CDR3: TGTGCCAGTTCGGGACAGTACAATGAGCAGTTCTTC.

The chain combines TRBV11-2 with TRBJ2-7; maybe TRBD2 (7 bases). The germline V and J ends were trimmed by 5 bases and 1 base, with 18 bases remaining between them. The CDR3 contains 16 residues. Germline lookup yields CDR1 SGHAT and CDR2 FQNNGV. The CDR3 nucleotides read TGTGCCAGCAGCCTCCTATGGGGGGGCCCTTCCTACGAGCAGTACTTC. Translating gives CASSLLWGGPSYEQYF.

The V gene is TRBV7-2, the J gene TRBJ1-6, with D possibly TRBD1 on 5 matching bases. Germline V gene data show CDR1 as SGHTA and CDR2 as FQGNSA. The CDR3 sequence is 14 residues long. V lost 5 bases to trimming and J lost 7 bases, with 12 bases between them. CDR3 residues: CASSPHGGNSPLHF. The CDR3 DNA is TGTGCCAGCAGCCCTCACGGGGGGAATTCACCCCTCCACTTT.

This sequence joins TRBV19 and TRBJ1-5, with 9 bases that match TRBD1. The CDR3 consists of 15 residues. V trimming: 4 bases; J trimming: 4 bases; junction bases outside the gene matches: 5. Germline V gene lookup returns CDR1 LNHDA and CDR2 SQIVND (reference sequence). The CDR3 region has the DNA TGTGCCAGTAGTACCCAGACAGGGGGTAATCAGCCCCAGCATTTT. The encoded protein is CASSTQTGGNQPQHF.

This chain links TRBV3-1 (or the pseudogene TRBV3-2) with TRBJ2-3; TRBD2 might be the D (6 bases). Trimming removed 1 base at V and 2 bases at J, with 16 bases between. Germline V CDR1 and CDR2: LGHDT, YNNKEL (reference sequence). CDR3 length: 17 amino acids. The CDR3 DNA is TGTGCCAGCAGCCAAGTCCTAGCGACACCCTCCACAGATACGCAGTATTTT. Translation gives CASSQVLATPSTDTQYF.

The gene calls are TRBV19 and TRBJ1-2; tentative D call: TRBD1 (5 bases). The germline CDR1 and CDR2 sequences are LNHDA and SQIVND (reference sequence). The CDR3 runs 15 residues. Between the trimmed V and J ends, which lost 0 bases and 2 bases, there was a span of 10 bases. This chain's CDR3 is CASSIDNRPNYGYTF. CDR3 sequence (DNA): TGTGCCAGTAGTATAGATAACAGGCCCAACTATGGCTACACCTTC.

V is TRBV27 and J is TRBJ2-2; 8 bases are a match to TRBD1. Germline CDR1 reads MNHEY; CDR2 reads SMNVEV (reference sequence). J gave up 9 bases and V 7 bases, and 22 bases lay outside the gene matches. There are 18 residues in the CDR3. In DNA form, the CDR3 reads TGTGCCAGCACTTTGGCCCCGTCAGGACAGGGCAGAGCTCGGGAGCTGTTTTTT. Translating it yields CASTLAPSGQGRARELFF.

This clone has just a few counts. This chain connects TRBV27 to TRBJ2-7; 7 bases line up with TRBD1. Germline CDR1 reads MNHEY; CDR2 reads SMNVEV (reference sequence). This CDR3 region has 15 residues. Unmatched junction bases numbered 6, after V lost 4 bases and J lost 0 bases. CDR3 region: CASSSDRANSYEQYF. CDR3 in DNA: TGTGCCAGCAGTTCAGACAGGGCCAACTCCTACGAGCAGTACTTC.

The chain employs TRBV11-2 and TRBJ1-3, with D possibly TRBD1 on 6 matching bases. Deletions cut 0 bases from V and 11 bases from J, with 11 bases between. Germline CDR1 SGHAT, CDR2 FQNNGV. The CDR3 spans 13 residues. CDR3 coding DNA: TGTGCCAGCAGCTTAGATAGGGCAGGGGCCATATATTTT. This sequence encodes CASSLDRAGAIYF.

Details on this clone: At one of its ends the junction is not consistent with the germline gene, which may arise from a read error. This chain uses TRBV10-1 with TRBJ1-1; maybe TRBD1 (6 bases). This CDR3 has 13 residues. Germline values: CDR1 WNHNN, CDR2 SYGVQD (reference sequence). DNA for the CDR3: TGCGCCAGCAGTGAGACAGGGAACCCTGAAGCTTTCTTT. This encodes CASSETGNPEAFF.

The rearrangement links TRBV12-3 or TRBV12-4 to TRBJ1-1; no clear D. Trimming removed 4 bases from V and 11 bases from J, with 14 bases in between. The CDR3 totals 12 residues. The CDR3 sequence is CASSSFSRKAFF. The CDR3 DNA is TGTGCCAGCAGTTCGTTCAGTCGTAAGGCTTTCTTT.

This clone was recorded once. The V and J genes are TRBV5-1 and TRBJ2-2, with TRBD1 as a possible D gene (5 bases). Trimming cost V 0 bases and J 5 bases, with 5 bases left between them. CDR1 SGHRS and CDR2 YFSETQ come from the germline V gene. This CDR3 spans 13 amino acids. The CDR3 DNA reads TGCGCCAGCAGCTTGGAGGGGACCGGGGAGCTGTTTTTT. Translating it yields CASSLEGTGELFF.

This chain connects TRBV18 to TRBJ2-7; D might be TRBD2 (5 bases). Trimming cost V 0 bases and J 3 bases, with 12 bases left between them. Germline V lookup: CDR1 KGHSH, CDR2 LQKENI. CDR3 length: 15 residues. The CDR3 sequence is CASSPPTGFGYEQYF. The CDR3 DNA reads as TGTGCCAGCTCACCACCGACGGGATTTGGCTACGAGCAGTACTTC.

The CDR3 loop reads CASSLARRQGETQYF. The DNA of the CDR3 is TGTGCCAGCAGCTTAGCACGGCGTCAGGGAGAGACCCAGTACTTC. V is TRBV7-9 and J is TRBJ2-5; possible D gene TRBD1, 5 bases. This CDR3 contains 15 residues. V lost 0 bases, J lost 4 bases, and 12 bases lay in between. Germline V gene lookup returns CDR1 SEHNR and CDR2 FQNEAQ (reference sequence).

The chain has TRBV28 and TRBJ2-2; 8 nucleotides match TRBD1. This CDR3 has 16 amino acids. V lost 5 bases to trimming and J lost 7 bases; unmatched junction nucleotides: 12. CDR1 is MDHEN and CDR2 is SYDVKM in the germline V gene. The CDR3 loop reads CASSPLDRVGDGELFF. The DNA of the CDR3 is TGTGCCAGCAGTCCTCTGGACAGGGTTGGTGACGGGGAGCTGTTTTTT.

CDR3 amino acids: CAWATSGMGTDRMNTEAFF. The CDR3 nucleotides read TGTGCCTGGGCCACAAGTGGGATGGGGACAGATCGAATGAACACTGAAGCTTTCTTT. V is TRBV30 and J is TRBJ1-1, with TRBD1 matching over 7 bases. V lost 5 bases, J lost 0 bases, and 21 bases stayed unmatched. CDR1 and CDR2 (germline): GTSNPN, SVGIG (reference sequence). The CDR3 is 19 amino acids.

About this clone: A read error may produce the germline difference seen at one junction end. The chain recombines TRBV19 with TRBJ2-1; weak D call: TRBD1 (6 bases). CDR3 length equals 12 residues. Looked up from germline, CDR1 is LNHDA and CDR2 is SQIVND (reference sequence). The CDR3 loop is CASSVDRNEQFF. The DNA for the CDR3 is TGTGCCAGTAGTGTAGACAGGAATGAGCAGTTCTTC.

This sequence joins TRBV7-8 and TRBJ2-7; D perhaps matches TRBD1 (6 bases). V lost 5 bases and J 0 bases, leaving 14 bases between the germline ends. Germline V lookup: CDR1 SGHVS, CDR2 FQNEAQ. CDR3 length: 15 amino acids. The CDR3 here is CASSTTTGFSYEQYF. CDR3 DNA sequence: TGTGCCAGCAGCACCACTACAGGGTTCTCCTACGAGCAGTACTTC.

The rearrangement links TRBV9 to TRBJ2-1; possible D gene TRBD1, 8 bases. Germline V gives CDR1 SGDLS, CDR2 YYNGEE. This CDR3 has 15 amino acids. Trimming cost V 3 bases and J 1 base, with 11 bases left between them. For the CDR3, the DNA is TGTGCCAGCAGCGACAGGGGGGGATCCTACAATGAGCAGTTCTTC. This gives the protein CASSDRGGSYNEQFF.

The J gene is TRBJ2-7, the V gene TRBV27; 12 nucleotides agree with TRBD2. Germline V CDR1 and CDR2: MNHEY, SMNVEV (reference sequence). The CDR3 runs 18 residues. The junction had 13 bases not matched to a gene; V was cut back by 5 bases and J by 2 bases. CDR3 sequence reads: CASSAGTSGSLPPYEQYF. The CDR3 nucleotides are TGTGCCAGCAGTGCCGGGACTAGCGGGTCCTTACCTCCCTACGAGCAGTACTTC.

This chain connects TRBV11-2 to TRBJ1-5; perhaps TRBD1 as D (5 bases). The CDR3 runs 15 residues. Germline V lookup: CDR1 SGHAT, CDR2 FQNNGV. The ends were cut back, 3 bases at V and 0 bases at J, with 9 bases in the middle. CDR3 DNA sequence: TGTGCCAGCAGCTTCGACCAGGGTAGCAATCAGCCCCAGCATTTT. The encoded protein is CASSFDQGSNQPQHF.

The rearrangement links TRBV5-1 to TRBJ1-2; 7 bases line up with TRBD1. CDR1 and CDR2 (germline): SGHRS, YFSETQ. With 4 bases clipped from V and 2 bases from J, the junction kept 5 bases outside the gene matches. The CDR3 length is 14 residues. The CDR3 loop reads CASSPEGQNYGYTF. In DNA, the CDR3 is TGCGCCAGCAGCCCGGAGGGACAGAACTATGGCTACACCTTC.

This chain uses TRBV28 with TRBJ2-7; TRBD2 matches at 11 bases. This CDR3 region has 21 residues. V dropped 2 bases and J dropped 0; count of bases not matched to a gene: 18. Germline values: CDR1 MDHEN, CDR2 SYDVKM. CDR3 residues: CASSLGGGGLAASRRSYEQYF. The CDR3, as DNA: TGTGCCAGCAGTTTAGGGGGTGGGGGACTAGCGGCAAGTAGGCGCTCCTACGAGCAGTACTTC.

This chain links TRBV7-2 with TRBJ2-1; 13 bases match TRBD2. With V trimmed by 2 bases and J by 9 bases, 7 bases remained unmatched. The V gene's germline CDR1 is SGHTA and CDR2 FQGNSA. The CDR3 sequence is 16 residues long. CDR3 region: CASSLHGTSGIVEQFF. CDR3 sequence (DNA): TGTGCCAGCAGCTTACACGGGACTAGCGGGATCGTTGAGCAGTTCTTC.

The gene calls are TRBV24-1 and TRBJ2-7; 7 bases fit TRBD1. Germline CDR1 is KGHDR and CDR2 is SFDVKD. The length of the CDR3 is 13 residues. Trimming took 8 bases from V and 4 from J; bases not matched to a gene: 7. CDR3 nucleotides: TGTGCCACCAAGACAGGGTGTCGATACGAGCAGTACTTC. This encodes CATKTGCRYEQYF.

J is TRBJ2-2 and V is TRBV7-3; 7 bases align to TRBD1. This CDR3 is 17 amino acids long. V lost 2 bases, J lost 5 bases, and 11 bases stayed unmatched. Germline V gene sequence: CDR1 SGHTA, CDR2 FQGTGA. CDR3 amino acids: CASSLAAQGLWTGELFF. CDR3 DNA: TGTGCCAGCAGCTTAGCGGCACAGGGGCTGTGGACCGGGGAGCTGTTTTTT.